The clone carrying this TCR beta chain was seen more than once but under ten times. In germline, CDR1 is MDHEN, CDR2 SYDVKM. V was shortened by 5 bases and J by 4 bases, with 11 bases between the two germline ends. The CDR3 contains 13 residues. The data were taken from a study of shared clonotypes between healthy human individuals. Clones were read by immunoSEQ multiplex PCR, and TCRdb kept only the in-frame ones, dropping some. The data contain about 1.5 million clones, roughly 96% of them seen just once; the ten biggest clones take up about 1.2%. The specimen was naive CD4+ T cells sorted from blood. Subset of the sample: CD45RA+ positively selected. The genes are TRBV28 and TRBJ1-2; D is undetermined. The sequence derives from a man younger than 40 in good health. This CDR3 reads CASSRDKFYGYTF. DNA of the CDR3: TGTGCCAGCAGTCGGGATAAATTCTATGGCTACACCTTC.